These 28 T cell receptor beta chains originate from one sample sequenced in a study of control samples from healthy donors and cancer patients. Only in-frame clones appear in the TCRdb table, and some are missing; sequencing was by immunoSEQ multiplex PCR. The data show about 130,000 clones, with around 92% seen just once and around 0.52% held by the top ten. The sample was PBMCs. The receptors shown here come from a man older than 75 with head and neck cancer.

The chain combines TRBV11-2 with TRBJ1-2; 8 positions match TRBD1. Germline CDR1 reads SGHAT; CDR2 reads FQNNGV. This CDR3 is built from 15 residues. Trimming removed 1 base from V and 3 bases from J; junction bases left unmatched: 4. DNA for the CDR3: TGTGCCAGCAGCTTAGCCGGACAGGGAGACTATGGCTACACCTTC. Its protein product is CASSLAGQGDYGYTF.

The genes are TRBV9 and TRBJ2-7; 7 positions match TRBD2. V was clipped by 0 bases and J by 9 bases; unmatched bases: 9. CDR3 length: 14 amino acids. The germline gives CDR1 SGDLS, CDR2 YYNGEE. The CDR3 loop reads CASSVAWTSTVQYF. The CDR3 nucleotides read TGTGCCAGCAGCGTAGCGTGGACTAGTACAGTGCAGTACTTC.

The chain combines TRBV15 with TRBJ1-5, with 7 nucleotides matching TRBD1. Losses at the gene ends were 1 base for V and 2 bases for J; bases not matched to a gene: 5. The CDR3 length is 16 residues. In germline, CDR1 is LNHNV, CDR2 YYDKDF (reference sequence). CDR3 loop: CATSRGRGLGNQPQHF. CDR3 in DNA: TGTGCCACCAGCAGAGGAAGGGGGCTCGGCAATCAGCCCCAGCATTTT.

V gene TRBV24-1 combines with J gene TRBJ2-7; 7 bases align to TRBD2. There are 15 residues in the CDR3. CDR1 is KGHDR and CDR2 is SFDVKD in the germline V gene. The V segment lost 6 bases and the J segment 2 bases; nucleotides outside the gene matches: 9. CDR3 sequence reads: CATSPWREIAYEQYF. The CDR3 DNA reads as TGTGCCACCAGTCCTTGGCGGGAGATCGCCTACGAGCAGTACTTC.

The chain carries TRBV28 and TRBJ1-2, with 8 bases that match TRBD1. Unmatched junction bases numbered 7, after V lost 5 bases and J lost 8 bases. This CDR3 region has 13 residues. From germline, CDR1 is MDHEN and CDR2 SYDVKM. The chain's CDR3 is CASSPWTGRGYTF. CDR3 nucleotides: TGTGCCAGCAGTCCTTGGACAGGGCGAGGCTACACCTTC.

The chain is built from TRBV3-1 (or the pseudogene TRBV3-2) and TRBJ1-2, with 12 bases aligning to TRBD1. This CDR3 contains 18 residues. Trimming cost V 0 bases and J 2 bases; bases outside gene matches: 7. Germline lookup yields CDR1 LGHDT and CDR2 YNNKEL (reference sequence). This chain's CDR3 is CASSQDRDRGPNNYGYTF. The CDR3 DNA follows: TGTGCCAGCAGCCAAGATAGGGACAGGGGGCCCAACAACTATGGCTACACCTTC.

The chain couples TRBV27 to TRBJ2-7; no clear D. Germline lookup yields CDR1 MNHEY and CDR2 SMNVEV (reference sequence). The CDR3 is 13 residues long. Between the trimmed V and J ends, which lost 6 bases and 7 bases, there was a span of 16 bases. Here the CDR3 DNA reads TGTGCCAGCAGCCTAAGGCGCTTCCAAGAGCAGTACTTC. This translates into CASSLRRFQEQYF.

The CDR3 DNA reads TGTGCCAGCAGTTCGCGGGGGGGACAGCCCCAGCATTTT. Translation: CASSSRGGQPQHF. The chain uses TRBV6-2 or TRBV6-3 and TRBJ1-5, with D maybe TRBD1 (5 bases). The CDR3 has 13 residues. CDR1 and CDR2 from the germline V gene are MNHEY and SVGEGT. V was clipped by 4 bases and J by 7 bases, with 11 bases between them.

This clone was seen a single time. The CDR3 DNA reads as TGTGCCAGTAGTACATGGGCGAACACTGAAGCTTTCTTT. This sequence encodes CASSTWANTEAFF. V is TRBV19 and J is TRBJ1-1; D uncertain. Looked up from germline, CDR1 is LNHDA and CDR2 is SQIVND (reference sequence). This CDR3 has 13 residues. V gave up 4 bases and J gave up 1 base, with 7 bases separating them.

CDR3 region: CASSPREGHGDTEAFF. The CDR3 region has the DNA TGTGCCAGCAGCCCTAGGGAGGGGCATGGGGACACTGAAGCTTTCTTT. The chain links TRBV7-9 to TRBJ1-1; D might be TRBD1 (5 bases). With 5 bases removed from V and 3 bases from J, the gap between germline ends came to 19 bases. The germline gives CDR1 SEHNR, CDR2 FQNEAQ (reference sequence). The CDR3 has 16 amino acids.

This chain joins TRBV18 and TRBJ2-6, with 9 bases aligning to TRBD1. Germline V gene sequence: CDR1 KGHSH, CDR2 LQKENI. The CDR3 length is 17 residues. V shed 1 base and J 4 bases; nucleotides not matched to a gene: 5. CDR3 DNA: TGTGCCAGCTCACCACTGGACAGGGGATCAGGGGCCAACGTCCTGACTTTC. This translates into CASSPLDRGSGANVLTF.

The chain combines TRBV5-1 with TRBJ1-1; no definite D call. This CDR3 spans 13 amino acids. Germline V gene sequence: CDR1 SGHRS, CDR2 YFSETQ. Trimming removed 3 bases from V and 6 bases from J, with 12 bases in between. CDR3 DNA sequence: TGCGCCAGCAGCTCCGGTAGTGGCGCTGAAGCTTTCTTT. It yields the protein CASSSGSGAEAFF.

This clone has only one observation. The chain couples TRBV30 to TRBJ1-5; TRBD1 matches 10 bases. This CDR3 comprises 15 residues. CDR1 is GTSNPN, CDR2 SVGIG, per germline (reference sequence). The V and J ends lost 2 bases and 6 bases, in that order; junction bases with no gene match: 7. CDR3 amino acids: CAWSSPTGGLQPQHF. The DNA of the CDR3 is TGTGCCTGGAGTAGCCCGACAGGGGGCCTTCAGCCCCAGCATTTT. Variable domain in full (rest from reference TRBV30 and TRBJ1-5): SQTIHQWPATLVQPVGSPLSLECTVEGTSNPNLYWYRQAAGRGLQLLFYSVGIGQISSEVPQNLSASRPQDRQFILSSKKLLLSDSGFYLCAWSSPTGGLQPQHFGDGTRLSIL.

The chain combines TRBV23-1 with TRBJ2-1; TRBD1 agrees at 9 bases. TRBV23-1 is noted as an ORF with a role that remains uncertain. The CDR3 has 16 amino acids. V lost 3 bases, J lost 2 bases, and 5 bases stayed unmatched. CDR3 sequence (DNA): TGCGCCAGCAGTCAGCCGGGACAGGGAACCTACAATGAGCAGTTCTTC. Protein product: CASSQPGQGTYNEQFF.

The rearrangement uses TRBV7-9 and TRBJ2-7; 7 nucleotides agree with TRBD1. The CDR3 loop spans 14 amino acids. V was clipped by 3 bases and J by 2 bases; unmatched bases: 4. In germline, CDR1 is SEHNR, CDR2 FQNEAQ (reference sequence). The chain's CDR3 is CASSLGTETYEQYF. The CDR3 DNA sequence: TGTGCCAGCAGCTTGGGGACAGAGACCTACGAGCAGTACTTC.

The rearrangement joins TRBV7-2 to TRBJ1-4, with TRBD1 as a possible D gene (5 bases). Trimming pared 3 bases from V and 5 bases from J, leaving 13 bases between. This CDR3 region has 15 residues. Germline CDR1 and CDR2: SGHTA and FQGNSA. The CDR3 DNA reads as TGTGCCAGCAGCTTCCGGTCGGCAGGGAATGAAAAACTGTTTTTT. Its protein product is CASSFRSAGNEKLFF. The variable domain in full, completed from reference TRBV7-2 and TRBJ1-4, reads GAGVSQSPSNKVTEKGKDVELRCDPISGHTALYWYRQSLGQGLEFLIYFQGNSAPDKSGLPSDRFSAERTGGSVSTLTIQRTQQEDSAVYLCASSFRSAGNEKLFFGSGTQLSVL.

The chain links TRBV5-3 to TRBJ2-1; D uncertain. TRBV5-3 is annotated as an ORF whose role is uncertain. With 1 base removed from V and 5 bases from J, the gap between germline ends came to 4 bases. This CDR3 is 12 amino acids long. In DNA, the CDR3 is TGTGCCAGAAGCTTGTGGAACAATGAGCAGTTCTTC. Translated: CARSLWNNEQFF.

This clone was seen a few times. CDR3 region: CATSRGGPSGRHEQFF. The CDR3 DNA follows: TGTGCCACCAGCAGGGGGGGGCCTAGCGGGAGGCATGAGCAGTTCTTC. This rearrangement joins TRBV15 to TRBJ2-1; 11 bases are a match to TRBD2. The CDR3 loop spans 16 amino acids. Trimming removed 3 bases from V and 8 bases from J; junction bases left unmatched: 9. Germline CDR1 LNHNV, CDR2 YYDKDF (reference sequence).

The genes are TRBV4-3 and TRBJ2-6; no clear D gene. Between the trimmed V and J ends, which lost 4 bases and 0 bases, there was a span of 13 bases. The germline V gene encodes CDR1 LGHNA and CDR2 YSLEER. The CDR3 is made up of 17 amino acids. Here the CDR3 DNA reads TGCGCCAGCAGCCCATTCGTCACCGGCTCTGGGGCCAACGTCCTGACTTTC. As protein: CASSPFVTGSGANVLTF.

This chain links TRBV6-5 with TRBJ1-1, with D unresolved. Germline CDR1 is MNHEY and CDR2 is SVGAGI. Trimming took off 5 bases at V and 4 bases at J, with 11 bases between the two ends. This CDR3 has 13 residues. The CDR3 loop reads CASSQVGSTEAFF. DNA for the CDR3: TGTGCCAGCAGTCAGGTCGGGAGCACTGAAGCTTTCTTT.

The genes are TRBV10-2 and TRBJ2-4; D gene unclear. Germline CDR1 WSHSY, CDR2 SAAADI. V was shortened by 8 bases and J by 5 bases, with 19 bases between the two germline ends. CDR3 length equals 15 residues. The CDR3 reads CASSSPALTENIQYF. CDR3 coding DNA: TGCGCCAGCTCATCCCCAGCACTTACTGAAAACATTCAGTACTTC.

CDR3 nucleotide sequence: TGCGCCAGCAGGGGGACAGGGAGCTACGAGCAGTACTTC. Encoded protein: CASRGTGSYEQYF. The chain uses TRBV10-1 and TRBJ2-7; 9 nucleotides agree with TRBD1. With 6 bases clipped from V and 3 bases from J, the junction kept 3 bases outside the gene matches. Germline CDR1 and CDR2: WNHNN and SYGVQD (reference sequence). The CDR3 has 13 residues.

V and J are TRBV6-1 and TRBJ2-3; 7 bases align to TRBD1. CDR3 size: 14 residues. V was pared by 2 bases and J by 6 bases, with 5 bases of the junction left unmatched. Germline lookup yields CDR1 MNHNS and CDR2 SASEGT. The CDR3 loop reads CASSERGPWDTQYF. CDR3 nucleotide sequence: TGTGCCAGCAGTGAAAGGGGGCCGTGGGATACGCAGTATTTT.

This clone was seen once. This CDR3 is CASSLTGGNQPQHF. CDR3 nucleotide sequence: TGTGCCAGCAGCTTGACAGGGGGCAATCAGCCCCAGCATTTT. V gene TRBV7-2 combines with J gene TRBJ1-5, with TRBD1 identical over 8 bases. V shed 3 bases and J 2 bases; nucleotides not matched to a gene: 0. This CDR3 is 14 amino acids long. Germline V gene lookup returns CDR1 SGHTA and CDR2 FQGNSA.

The chain combines TRBV5-8 with TRBJ1-2; D is ambiguous. Trimming took 1 base from V and 3 from J, leaving 4 bases between them. The CDR3 covers 12 residues. Looked up from germline, CDR1 is SGHTS and CDR2 is YDEGEE. The CDR3 loop is CASSLKHYGYTF. The CDR3 DNA follows: TGTGCCAGCAGCTTGAAGCACTATGGCTACACCTTC.

V gene TRBV5-6 combines with J gene TRBJ1-2; D is perhaps TRBD1 (5 bases). Per germline, CDR1 SGHDT and CDR2 YYEEEE. CDR3 length equals 12 residues. V lost 4 bases and J lost 4, with 8 bases in between. CDR3 coding DNA: TGTGCCAGCAGCCGGGGGGGCTATGGCTACACCTTC. Encoded protein: CASSRGGYGYTF. The complete variable domain, with remaining parts taken from reference TRBV5-6 and TRBJ1-2, reads DAGVTQSPTHLIKTRGQQVTLRCSPKSGHDTVSWYQQALGQGPQFIFQYYEEEERQRGNFPDRFSGHQFPNYSSELNVNALLLGDSALYLCASSRGGYGYTFGSGTRLTVV.

CDR3 nucleotide sequence: TGCGCCAGCAGCTTGGCACAGGGGACAGATACGCAGTATTTT. This sequence encodes CASSLAQGTDTQYF. V is TRBV5-1 and J is TRBJ2-3; 7 bases are shared with TRBD1. The CDR3 has 14 residues. The trim removed 0 bases at V and 3 bases at J, leaving 1 base unmatched. Germline V CDR1 and CDR2: SGHRS, YFSETQ.

In this sample, this clone turned up once. V and J are TRBV4-1 and TRBJ2-7; 10 bases are shared with TRBD2. CDR1 and CDR2 (germline): MGHRA, YSYEKL. After removal of 4 bases from V and 2 bases from J, the junction contained 11 bases not matched to a gene. This CDR3 has 17 amino acids. The CDR3 loop is CASSLRTGTSETYEQYF. CDR3 nucleotides: TGCGCCAGCAGCCTTCGGACCGGGACTAGCGAAACCTACGAGCAGTACTTC.